This T cell receptor beta chain was sequenced for a study of shared clonotypes between healthy human individuals. Only CD45RO-negative cells positively selected for CCR7 counted as naive CD8 cells, so terminally differentiated effector memory CD45RA+ cells were excluded. Comments on this clone: The target antigen is unknown.

Method: immunoSEQ multiplex PCR; TCRdb's copy keeps in-frame clones and lacks some. The sample lists approximately 2,000,000 clones, over 85% occurring once. V dropped 2 bases and J dropped 4 bases, with 15 bases sitting between them. Per the germline V gene, CDR1 is SGHVS and CDR2 is FNYEAQ. The CDR3 runs 16 residues. Study-wide results and limits: It was observed that approximately 5% of naive CD4 clonotypes were shared across several donors. Generally, naive subsets (rather than memory subsets) showed larger estimated richness.

The specimen sequenced was naive CD8+ T cells from PBMCs. The chain recombines TRBV7-6 with TRBJ2-1; D remains unclear. The sequence derives from a man aged 18-30 years in good health. Some clones in this sample may be carry-over from other donors' samples. CDR3 amino acids: CASSLFWDPSYNEQFF. Written as DNA, the CDR3 is TGTGCCAGCAGCTTATTTTGGGATCCTAGTTACAATGAGCAGTTCTTC.